This is a list of T cell receptor beta chains from one sample in a study of early T cells in non-severe SARS-CoV-2 infection. TCRdb passed the 5' RACE reads through MiXCR, listing each CDR3 protein once. The table shows more than 70,000 distinct CDR3 sequences, with roughly an eighth occurring only once. Sample: whole blood. The receptors come from an adult who was a healthcare worker with PCR-confirmed SARS-CoV-2 infection or an uninfected control (not recorded which). Both conserved end residues are part of each CDR3. Each record gives: clone size, CDR3 length, V gene, J gene, D gene, CDR3 DNA, CDR3 protein. The D gene is left open where the match is weak. A row's size may be missing; if present it is once, few, many or a size class.

NA,15,TRBV6-6,TRBJ1-2,NA,TGTGCCAGCAGTTACGGGGCAGAACTTAACTATGGCTACACCTTC,CASSYGAELNYGYTF
NA,13,TRBV2,TRBJ1-6,NA,TGTGCCAGCAGTGATCGACTCGATTCACCCCTCCACTTT,CASSDRLDSPLHF
NA,12,TRBV7-8,TRBJ2-1,NA,TGTGCCAGCAGCTTAGCGTTCGATGAGCAGTTCTTC,CASSLAFDEQFF
NA,16,TRBV7-2,TRBJ2-7,NA,TGTGCCAGCAGCTTGGATCTCCGGACCACCTCCTACGAGCAGTACTTC,CASSLDLRTTSYEQYF
NA,13,TRBV2,TRBJ1-6,TRBD1,TGTGCCAGCTGGGGACAGGGCAATTCACCCCTCCACTTT,CASWGQGNSPLHF
NA,14,TRBV20-1,TRBJ2-5,TRBD2,TGCAGTGGCGCGACTAGCATGGTCCGAGAGACCCAGTACTTC,CSGATSMVRETQYF
few,14,TRBV7-9,TRBJ1-1,NA,TGTGCCAGCAGCTTACGGGACACGGACACTGAAGCTTTCTTT,CASSLRDTDTEAFF
few,12,TRBV12-2,TRBJ1-1,NA,TGTGCAAGTCGCCGACGACACACTGAAGCTTTCTTT,CASRRRHTEAFF
few,17,TRBV11-2,TRBJ2-1,NA,TGTGCCAGCAGCTTGGGAGGCGCTAGCCAACCCTACAATGAGCAGTTCTTC,CASSLGGASQPYNEQFF
many,15,TRBV10-3,TRBJ2-7,TRBD1,TGTGCCATCAGTGAACCGGGACAGGGGGGCGACGAGCAGTACTTC,CAISEPGQGGDEQYF
NA,16,TRBV28,TRBJ2-7,TRBD1,TGTGCCAGCAGTCCCACTCCGGGACAGGGAGCCTACGAGCAGTACTTC,CASSPTPGQGAYEQYF
few,14,TRBV28,TRBJ2-3,NA,TGTGCCAGCAGTTTCCCCCAGGTCCCAGATACGCAGTATTTT,CASSFPQVPDTQYF
many,15,TRBV7-9,TRBJ1-3,NA,TGTGCCAGCAGCCCTCTAGGATTCTCTGGAAACACCATATATTTT,CASSPLGFSGNTIYF
many,15,TRBV11-2,TRBJ2-7,TRBD1,TGTGCCAGCAGCCCGAGGGGGCTTAGCTCCTACGAGCAGTACTTC,CASSPRGLSSYEQYF
many,15,TRBV11-2,TRBJ1-1,NA,TGTGCCAGCAGCTCGTTGACAGGTTCGAACACTGAAGCTTTCTTT,CASSSLTGSNTEAFF
NA,15,TRBV13,TRBJ2-2,NA,TGTGCCAGCAGCTTTTTGCCCCTGGGAACCGGGGAGCTGTTTTTT,CASSFLPLGTGELFF
few,20,TRBV27,TRBJ2-1,TRBD2,TGTGCCAGCAGCCCCCGGTATGTTAGCGGGGGGGAGATCTCCTACAATGAGCAGTTCTTC,CASSPRYVSGGEISYNEQFF
NA,12,TRBV20-1,TRBJ2-7,NA,TGCAGTGCTAAGGCCAGCGACTACGAGCAGTACTTC,CSAKASDYEQYF
few,13,TRBV9,TRBJ2-5,NA,TGTGCCAGCAGCGTATATGGAGGGGAGACCCAGTACTTC,CASSVYGGETQYF
many,13,TRBV7-9,TRBJ1-5,TRBD1,TGTGCCAGCGGTACACAGGGGCATCAGCCCCAGCATTTT,CASGTQGHQPQHF
many,11,TRBV7-2,TRBJ2-4,NA,TGTGCCAGCAGCTTAGACGGGATTCAGTACTTC,CASSLDGIQYF
NA,13,TRBV3-1,TRBJ1-6,NA,TGTGCCAGCAGGGGCAGGGCTAATTCACCCCTCCACTTT,CASRGRANSPLHF
NA,11,TRBV29-1,TRBJ1-2,NA,TGCAGCGTTGTAGTTGACTATGGCTACACCTTC,CSVVVDYGYTF
NA,13,TRBV28,TRBJ2-5,TRBD2,TGTGCCAGCTGGACTAGCGCTAAAGAGACCCAGTACTTC,CASWTSAKETQYF
NA,16,TRBV19,TRBJ2-7,TRBD1,TGTGCCAGTAGTGCCAAGACAGGGGCCAAAACCTACGAGCAGTACTTC,CASSAKTGAKTYEQYF
NA,16,TRBV24-1,TRBJ2-1,NA,TGTGCCACCAGTGACTCTCTGGGGAGCTCCTACAATGAGCAGTTCTTC,CATSDSLGSSYNEQFF
NA,14,TRBV5-1,TRBJ2-5,NA,TGCGCCAGCAGCTTGCGACATAACCAAGAGACCCAGTACTTC,CASSLRHNQETQYF
NA,14,TRBV5-1,TRBJ1-2,NA,TGCGCCAGCAGCTTGCAGCTGGCTAACTATGGCTACACCTTC,CASSLQLANYGYTF
few,15,TRBV6-6,TRBJ2-3,TRBD2,TGTGCCAGCAGACATAGCGGGGAGAGCACAGATACGCAGTATTTT,CASRHSGESTDTQYF
many,14,TRBV10-3,TRBJ2-7,NA,TGTGCCATCAGTGAGTTAACCTCGGAGAGCGAGCAGTACTTC,CAISELTSESEQYF
many,12,TRBV20-1,TRBJ1-1,TRBD1,TGCAGTGCTCCGAGGGGGCTAGGGGAAGCTTTCTTT,CSAPRGLGEAFF
NA,14,TRBV7-8,TRBJ1-5,NA,TGTGCCAGCAGCTTCCTAGGCCCCAATCAGCCCCAGCATTTT,CASSFLGPNQPQHF
few,13,TRBV7-2,TRBJ2-1,NA,TGTGCCAGCAGCTTAGTCCGAAATATTGAGCAGTTCTTC,CASSLVRNIEQFF
NA,14,TRBV29-1,TRBJ2-3,NA,TGCAGCGTTGAACCGGCAGGGGTATGGGATACGCAGTATTTT,CSVEPAGVWDTQYF
NA,12,TRBV28,TRBJ2-7,NA,TGTGCCAGCAGGATGGACAGCTTCGAGCAGTACTTC,CASRMDSFEQYF
NA,14,TRBV5-1,TRBJ1-6,NA,TGCGCCAGCAGCTTGGACGGGTGGAATTCACCCCTCCACTTT,CASSLDGWNSPLHF
many,14,TRBV7-7,TRBJ2-5,TRBD2,TGTGCCAGCAGCTTTGGAGCGGGAGGAGAGACCCAGTACTTC,CASSFGAGGETQYF
many,12,TRBV29-1,TRBJ2-5,NA,TGCAGCGTTGACGACAGTCAAGAGACCCAGTACTTC,CSVDDSQETQYF
few,14,TRBV6-1,TRBJ2-5,NA,TGTGCCAGCAGTGCCTTTTTGGTCCCGGAGACCCAGTACTTC,CASSAFLVPETQYF
many,13,TRBV9,TRBJ1-5,NA,TGTGCCAGCAGCTCCAAGGGCCCGCAGCCCCAGCATTTT,CASSSKGPQPQHF
many,16,TRBV12-3/TRBV12-4,TRBJ1-3,NA,TGTGCCAGCAGCACGGGGGGGTTTAGAGGTGGAAACACCATATATTTT,CASSTGGFRGGNTIYF
many,17,TRBV24-1,TRBJ2-1,NA,TGTGCCACCAGTGACCCCAAGGGAGGCGGGGGCCAGGGAAGGCAGTTCTTC,CATSDPKGGGGQGRQFF
NA,13,TRBV29-1,TRBJ2-5,TRBD2,TGCAGCGTAATGACTAGCGGTCAAGAGACCCAGTACTTC,CSVMTSGQETQYF
many,14,TRBV9,TRBJ2-3,NA,TGTGCCAGCAGCGTACAACTACCAACAGATACGCAGTATTTT,CASSVQLPTDTQYF
few,14,TRBV29-1,TRBJ2-1,NA,TGCAGCGTTGAAAGAGGGCGCCAGGGAAATGAGCAGTTCTTC,CSVERGRQGNEQFF
NA,14,TRBV5-1,TRBJ2-5,NA,TGCGCCAGCAGCTCGGGACCTGCAACCGGGACCCAGTACTTC,CASSSGPATGTQYF
NA,14,TRBV9,TRBJ2-6,NA,TGTGCCAGCAGCGTAGTGGAAGGGGCCAACGTCCTGACTTTC,CASSVVEGANVLTF
NA,13,TRBV7-2,TRBJ2-1,NA,TGTGCCAGCAGCCTACCCACCTACAATGAGCAGTTCTTC,CASSLPTYNEQFF
NA,16,TRBV13,TRBJ2-7,NA,TGTGCCAGCAGCTCCCCCCGGGACGGACGGCTCTACGAGCAGTACTTC,CASSSPRDGRLYEQYF
NA,14,TRBV3-1,TRBJ2-3,NA,TGTGCCAGCAGCTCTTCGTCTGGGACCGATACGCAGTATTTT,CASSSSSGTDTQYF